This record concerns one T cell receptor (beta chain) sequence. The source of the sample is a study of identifying expanded T cells in peripheral blood. V shed 4 bases, J shed 7 bases, and the junction held 9 bases outside the gene matches. Germline assignment: CDR1 PRHDT and CDR2 FYEKMQ (reference sequence). This CDR3 has 16 amino acids. Sequenced by immunoSEQ multiplex PCR; TCRdb stores in-frame clones only, minus some. The table lists 83,000 or so clones, 88% of them singletons. The specimen sequenced was blood. The TCR originated in a person between 18 and 75 years old in good health. V usage is TRBV13 and J usage is TRBJ2-1; 11 bases align to TRBD2. The CDR3 nucleotides are TGTGCCAGCAGCTCCACGGGACTAGCGGTACCAAATGAGCAGTTCTTC. Amino acid sequence: CASSSTGLAVPNEQFF. The full variable domain, completed using reference TRBV13 and TRBJ2-1, is AAGVIQSPRHLIKEKRETATLKCYPIPRHDTVYWYQQGPGQDPQFLISFYEKMQSDKGSIPDRFSAQQFSDYHSELNMSSLELGDSALYFCASSSTGLAVPNEQFFGPGTRLTVL.